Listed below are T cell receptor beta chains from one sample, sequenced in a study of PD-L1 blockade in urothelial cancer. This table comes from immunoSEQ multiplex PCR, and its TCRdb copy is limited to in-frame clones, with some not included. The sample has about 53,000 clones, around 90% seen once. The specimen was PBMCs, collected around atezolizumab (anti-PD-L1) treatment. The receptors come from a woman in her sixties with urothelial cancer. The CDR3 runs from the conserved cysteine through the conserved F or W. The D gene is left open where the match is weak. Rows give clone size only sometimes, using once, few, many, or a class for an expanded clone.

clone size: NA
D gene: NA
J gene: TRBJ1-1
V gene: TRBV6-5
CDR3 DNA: TGTGCCAGCAGTTACTCAGGGGGGAACACTGAAGCTTTCTTT
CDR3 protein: CASSYSGGNTEAFF

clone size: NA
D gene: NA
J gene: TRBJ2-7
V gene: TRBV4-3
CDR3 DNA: TGCGCCAGCAGCCAAGATTATTCGTCAGCCTACGAGCAGTACTTC
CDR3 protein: CASSQDYSSAYEQYF

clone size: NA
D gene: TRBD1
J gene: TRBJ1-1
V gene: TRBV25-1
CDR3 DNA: TGTGCCAGCAGTGCCTCAGGGGGAAACACTGAAGCTTTCTTT
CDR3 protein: CASSASGGNTEAFF

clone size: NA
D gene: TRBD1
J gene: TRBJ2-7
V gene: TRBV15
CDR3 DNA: TGTGCCACCAGCCACCCGGGACAGGGACCTTACGAGCAGTACTTC
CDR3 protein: CATSHPGQGPYEQYF

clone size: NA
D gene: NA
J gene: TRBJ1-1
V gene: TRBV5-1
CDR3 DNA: TGCGCCAGCTACCCACCGGACAGAATGAACACTGAAGCTTTCTTT
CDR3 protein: CASYPPDRMNTEAFF

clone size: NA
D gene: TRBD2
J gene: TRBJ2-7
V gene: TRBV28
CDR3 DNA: TGTGCCAGCAGTTTAGGGTCTAGCGGGCTACCTCGCGAGCAGTACTTC
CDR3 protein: CASSLGSSGLPREQYF

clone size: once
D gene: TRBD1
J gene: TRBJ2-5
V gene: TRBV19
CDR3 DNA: TGTGCCAGTAGCCCGGGACAGGGTTACCAAGAGACCCAGTACTTC
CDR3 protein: CASSPGQGYQETQYF

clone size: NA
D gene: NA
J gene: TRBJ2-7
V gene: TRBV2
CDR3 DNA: TGTGCCAGCAGTGAGGAGGACTATTCCTACGAGCAGTACTTC
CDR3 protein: CASSEEDYSYEQYF

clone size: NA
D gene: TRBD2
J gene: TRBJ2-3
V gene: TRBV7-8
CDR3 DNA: TGTGCCAGCAGCCCTAGCGGGATCACAGATACGCAGTATTTT
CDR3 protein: CASSPSGITDTQYF

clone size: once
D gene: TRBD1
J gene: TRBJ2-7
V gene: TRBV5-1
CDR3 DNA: TGCGCCAGCAGCTCGGCCGGGACAGGGTACGAGCAGTACTTC
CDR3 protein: CASSSAGTGYEQYF

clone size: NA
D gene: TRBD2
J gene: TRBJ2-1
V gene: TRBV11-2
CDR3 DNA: TGTGCCAGCAGCGTATCTCAGCAGCGGGAGGGATCCTACAATGAGCAGTTCTTC
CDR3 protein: CASSVSQQREGSYNEQFF

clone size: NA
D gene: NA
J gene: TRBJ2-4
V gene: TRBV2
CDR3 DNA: TGTGCCAGCAGTGAATGGCGGGGGCCAAACATTCAGTACTTC
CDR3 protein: CASSEWRGPNIQYF

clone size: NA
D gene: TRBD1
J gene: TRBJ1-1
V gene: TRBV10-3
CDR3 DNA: TGTGCCTCCACTGGGGGACAGGGTATTAACACTGAAGCTTTCTTT
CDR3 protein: CASTGGQGINTEAFF

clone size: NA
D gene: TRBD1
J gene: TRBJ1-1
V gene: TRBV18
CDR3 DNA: TGTGCCAGCTCACCTCTCCCTAACGGACAGGGGAGGACGGTGAACACTGAAGCTTTCTTT
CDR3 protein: CASSPLPNGQGRTVNTEAFF

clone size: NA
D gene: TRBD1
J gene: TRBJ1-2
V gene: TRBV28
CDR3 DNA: TGTGCCAGCAGTTTACAGGGGGCGGGCGGCTACACCTTC
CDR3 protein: CASSLQGAGGYTF

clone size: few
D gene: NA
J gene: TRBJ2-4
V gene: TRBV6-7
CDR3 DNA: TGTGCCAGCAGTTCCAAGGGTCCCCTCGAGGGAAACATTCAGTACTTC
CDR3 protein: CASSSKGPLEGNIQYF

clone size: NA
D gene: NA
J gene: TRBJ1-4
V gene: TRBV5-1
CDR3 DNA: TGCGCCAGCAGCTTGGTCTGGGGGCAGGTTGAAAAACTGTTTTTT
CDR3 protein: CASSLVWGQVEKLFF

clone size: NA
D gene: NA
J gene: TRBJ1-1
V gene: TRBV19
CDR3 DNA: TGTGCCAGTACCGCCCGACAGGTGTGGGACACTGAAGCTTTCTTT
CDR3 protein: CASTARQVWDTEAFF

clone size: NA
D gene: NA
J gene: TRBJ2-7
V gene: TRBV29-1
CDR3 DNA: TGCAGCGTGGGGGCAGGGGTTGGTTTCGAGCAGTACTTC
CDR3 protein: CSVGAGVGFEQYF

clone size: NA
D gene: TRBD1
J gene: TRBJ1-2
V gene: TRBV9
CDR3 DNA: TGTGCCAGCAGCGTAGGCGCCGGGACAGGCTATGGCTACACCTTC
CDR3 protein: CASSVGAGTGYGYTF

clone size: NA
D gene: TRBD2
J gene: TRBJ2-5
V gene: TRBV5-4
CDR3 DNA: TGTGCCAGCAGCGGACTAGCGGGGCCCGTCGAGGCCCAGTACTTC
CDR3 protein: CASSGLAGPVEAQYF

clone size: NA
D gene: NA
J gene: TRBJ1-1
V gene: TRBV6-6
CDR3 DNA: TGTGCCAGCTTACAGCCTGAAGCTTTCTTT
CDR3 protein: CASLQPEAFF

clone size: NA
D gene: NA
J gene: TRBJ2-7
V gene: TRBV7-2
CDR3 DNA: TGTGCCAGCAGCTTAGAAGAGCTAGGCGTCGACGAGCAGTACTTC
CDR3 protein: CASSLEELGVDEQYF

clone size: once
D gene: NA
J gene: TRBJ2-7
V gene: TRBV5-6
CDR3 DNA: TGTGCCAGCAGCTCTCAGGGGACCTCCTACGAGCAGTACTTC
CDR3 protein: CASSSQGTSYEQYF

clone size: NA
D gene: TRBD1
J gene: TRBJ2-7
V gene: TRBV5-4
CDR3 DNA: TGTGCCAGCAGCCCCTCGGGCCGGGACAGTTCTTTC
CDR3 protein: CASSPSGRDSSF

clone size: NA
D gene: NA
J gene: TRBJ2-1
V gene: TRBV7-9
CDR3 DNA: TGTGCCAGCAGCCCCCCGCTTTTCGGTGAGCAGTTCTTC
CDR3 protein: CASSPPLFGEQFF

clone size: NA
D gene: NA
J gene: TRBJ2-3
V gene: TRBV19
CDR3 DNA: TGTGCCAGTAGTGTTTTAGCGGCTATCACAGATACGCAGTATTTT
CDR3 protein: CASSVLAAITDTQYF

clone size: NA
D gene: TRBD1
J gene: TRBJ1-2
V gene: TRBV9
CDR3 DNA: TGTGCCAGCAGCGTAGGCGGGACAGCCTCAACCTACACCTTC
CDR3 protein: CASSVGGTASTYTF